The clone carrying this T cell receptor (beta chain) was seen many times. The data derive from a study of T cells in Graves' hyperthyroidism and ophthalmopathy. The V gene's germline CDR1 is KGHSH and CDR2 LQKENI. This CDR3 comprises 14 residues. V shed 3 bases and J shed 5 bases, with 14 bases lying between them. RNA transcripts yielded amplified TCR beta CDR3 regions. First-round RT-PCR of the TCR CDR3 relied on the HTBI primer set. Via MiXCR, TCRdb re-called the multiplex PCR reads, giving one row per CDR3 protein. This sample has 500,000 or so distinct CDR3 sequences, with roughly 15% found just once.

V and J are TRBV18 and TRBJ2-7, with a weak D call TRBD1 (6 bases). The sample comprised blood. This clonotype was obtained from a woman in her twenties or thirties with Graves' ophthalmopathy. The CDR3 DNA reads TGTGCCAGCTCACCGGGGGACAATCTTAACGAGCAGTACTTC. Amino acid sequence: CASSPGDNLNEQYF. Drawing the rest from reference TRBV18 and TRBJ2-7, the complete variable domain is NAGVMQNPRHLVRRRGQEARLRCSPMKGHSHVYWYRQLPEEGLKFMVYLQKENIIDESGMPKERFSAEFPKEGPSILRIQQVVRGDSAAYFCASSPGDNLNEQYFGPGTRLTVT.